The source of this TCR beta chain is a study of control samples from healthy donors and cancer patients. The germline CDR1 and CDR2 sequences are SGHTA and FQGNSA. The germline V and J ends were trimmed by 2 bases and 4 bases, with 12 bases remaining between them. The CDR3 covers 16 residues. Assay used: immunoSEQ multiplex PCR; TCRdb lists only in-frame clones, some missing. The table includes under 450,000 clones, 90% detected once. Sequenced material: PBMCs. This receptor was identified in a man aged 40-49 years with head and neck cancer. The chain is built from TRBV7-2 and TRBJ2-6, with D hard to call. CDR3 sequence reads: CASSLPSGSGANVLTF. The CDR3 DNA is TGTGCCAGCAGCTTACCGTCGGGTTCGGGGGCCAACGTCCTGACTTTC.